This T cell receptor beta chain was sequenced during a study of T cell responses to AZD1222 COVID-19 vaccine. General study results and limits: Repertoires were collected only later (after the peak T cell response had occurred). Reportedly, nearly half the spike-specific TCRs target unmutated variant regions. Seropositive at baseline were only a handful of AZD1222 recipients.

Some clones are missing from TCRdb's copy, which holds only in-frame ones; the method was immunoSEQ multiplex PCR. The sample lists 90,000 to 100,000 clones; 70% to 90% were seen once. This CDR3 spans 15 amino acids. Looked up from germline, CDR1 is PRHDT and CDR2 is FYEKMQ (reference sequence). After removal of 3 bases from V and 8 bases from J, the junction contained 9 bases not matched to a gene. Of note for this clone: Its antigen is not known.

This receptor was taken from an adult who received the AZD1222 COVID-19 vaccine. Source: peripheral blood, taken 28 days after the second AZD1222 dose. This sequence joins TRBV13 and TRBJ2-1; 8 nucleotides agree with TRBD1. CDR3 in DNA: TGTGCCAGCAGCTTGGAGACAGGGGTTTGGGATGAGCAGTTCTTC. Translation gives CASSLETGVWDEQFF.